This T cell receptor beta chain was documented in a study of T cell responses to AZD1222 COVID-19 vaccine. As for this clone: Its antigen is not known.

TCRdb's table, derived via immunoSEQ multiplex PCR, lists solely in-frame clones and lacks some. The sample lists tens of thousands of clones; around 87% were seen once. Study conclusions and caveats: Of the AZD1222 recipients, only 5 or 6 were seropositive at baseline.

The CDR3 contains 17 residues. V lost 4 bases, J lost 1 base, and 11 bases stayed unmatched. Germline-derived CDR1 and CDR2 are GTSNPN and SVGIG (reference sequence). The chain uses TRBV30 and TRBJ2-3, with 10 nucleotides matching TRBD2. The TCR sequence derives from an adult who received the AZD1222 COVID-19 vaccine. The input for sequencing was peripheral blood, taken 28 days after the second AZD1222 dose. The CDR3 bases are TGTGCCTGGACCAAAATAACTAGCGGGGTTCGCACAGATACGCAGTATTTT. It specifies CAWTKITSGVRTDTQYF.